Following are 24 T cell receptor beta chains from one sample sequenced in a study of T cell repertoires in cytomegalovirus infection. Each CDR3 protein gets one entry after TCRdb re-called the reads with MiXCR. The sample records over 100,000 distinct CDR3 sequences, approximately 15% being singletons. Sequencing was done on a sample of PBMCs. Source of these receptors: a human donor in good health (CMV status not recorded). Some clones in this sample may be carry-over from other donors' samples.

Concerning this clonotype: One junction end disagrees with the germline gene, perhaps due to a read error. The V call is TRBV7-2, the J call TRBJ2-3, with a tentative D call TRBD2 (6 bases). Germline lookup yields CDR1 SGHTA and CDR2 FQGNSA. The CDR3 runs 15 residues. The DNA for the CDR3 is TGTGCTAGCAGCTTAACGGCGGGGCGCACAGATACGCAGTATTTT. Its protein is CASSLTAGRTDTQYF.

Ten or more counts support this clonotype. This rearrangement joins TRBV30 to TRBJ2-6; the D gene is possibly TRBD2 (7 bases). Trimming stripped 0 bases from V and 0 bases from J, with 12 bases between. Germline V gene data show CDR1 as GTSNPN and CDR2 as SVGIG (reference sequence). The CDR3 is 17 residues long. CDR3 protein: CAWSVRRGGSGANVLTF. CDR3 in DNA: TGTGCCTGGAGTGTACGGAGGGGGGGCTCTGGGGCCAACGTCCTGACTTTC.

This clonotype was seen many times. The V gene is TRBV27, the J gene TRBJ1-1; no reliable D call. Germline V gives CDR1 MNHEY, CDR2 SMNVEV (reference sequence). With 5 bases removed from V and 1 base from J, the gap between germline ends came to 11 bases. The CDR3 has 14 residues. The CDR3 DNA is TGTGCCAGCAGTCCCACAGCCTCGAACACTGAAGCTTTCTTT. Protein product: CASSPTASNTEAFF.

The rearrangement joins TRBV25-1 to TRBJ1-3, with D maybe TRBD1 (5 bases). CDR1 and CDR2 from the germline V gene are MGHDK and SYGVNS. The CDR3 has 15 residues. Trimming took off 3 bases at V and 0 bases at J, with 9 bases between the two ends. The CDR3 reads CASSDDRSSGNTIYF. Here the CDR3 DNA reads TGTGCCAGCAGTGACGACAGATCCTCTGGAAACACCATATATTTT.

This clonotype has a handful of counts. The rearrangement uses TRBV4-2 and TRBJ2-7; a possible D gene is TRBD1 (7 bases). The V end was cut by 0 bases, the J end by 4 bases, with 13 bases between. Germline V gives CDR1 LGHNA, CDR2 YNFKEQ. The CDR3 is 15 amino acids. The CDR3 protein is CASSQEATGRYEQYF. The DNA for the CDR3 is TGTGCCAGCAGCCAAGAAGCGACAGGGAGGTACGAGCAGTACTTC.

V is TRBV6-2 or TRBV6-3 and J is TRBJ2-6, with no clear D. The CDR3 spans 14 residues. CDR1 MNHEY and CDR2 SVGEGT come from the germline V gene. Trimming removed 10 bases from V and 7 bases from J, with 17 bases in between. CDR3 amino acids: CAISGFLGANVLTF. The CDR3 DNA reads TGTGCCATATCAGGTTTTCTGGGAGCCAACGTCCTGACTTTC.

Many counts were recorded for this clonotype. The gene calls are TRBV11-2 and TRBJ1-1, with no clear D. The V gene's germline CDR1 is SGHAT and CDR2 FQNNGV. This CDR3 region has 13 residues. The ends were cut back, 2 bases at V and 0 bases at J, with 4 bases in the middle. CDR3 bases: TGTGCCAGCAGCTTATCTGTGAACACTGAAGCTTTCTTT. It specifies CASSLSVNTEAFF.

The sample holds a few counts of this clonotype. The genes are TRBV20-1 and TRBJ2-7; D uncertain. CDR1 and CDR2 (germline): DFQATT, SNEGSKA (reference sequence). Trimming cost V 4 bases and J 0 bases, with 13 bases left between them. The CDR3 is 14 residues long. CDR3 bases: TGCAGTGCTAAACCGGCGGCGAGCTCCTACGAGCAGTACTTC. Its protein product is CSAKPAASSYEQYF.

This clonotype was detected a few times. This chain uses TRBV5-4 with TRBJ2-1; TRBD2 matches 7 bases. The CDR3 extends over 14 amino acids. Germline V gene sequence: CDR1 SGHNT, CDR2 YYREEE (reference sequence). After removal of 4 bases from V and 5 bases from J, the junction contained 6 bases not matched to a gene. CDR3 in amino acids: CASSQRDGHNEQFF. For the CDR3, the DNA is TGTGCCAGCAGCCAGCGGGACGGTCACAATGAGCAGTTCTTC.

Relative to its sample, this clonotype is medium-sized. The CDR3 is CASSLGDRVPDTQYF. Written as DNA, the CDR3 is TGTGCCAGCAGCTTAGGGGACAGGGTGCCAGATACGCAGTATTTT. J is TRBJ2-3 and V is TRBV7-2, with 9 bases that match TRBD1. Germline V gene data show CDR1 as SGHTA and CDR2 as FQGNSA. Germline trimming cut 1 base from V and 4 bases from J; bases unmatched to any gene: 3. The CDR3 sequence is 15 residues long.

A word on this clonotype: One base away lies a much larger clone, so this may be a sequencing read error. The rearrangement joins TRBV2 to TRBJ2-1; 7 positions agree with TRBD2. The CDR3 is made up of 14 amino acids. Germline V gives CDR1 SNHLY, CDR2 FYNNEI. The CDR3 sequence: CASRPGLGSNVQFF. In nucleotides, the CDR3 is TGTGCCAGCAGACCTGGACTAGGAAGCAATGTGCAGTTCTTC.

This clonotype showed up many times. The CDR3 bases are TGTGCCAGCAGACGACCCCGGACTAGCGGTGCCTACAATGAGCAGTTCTTC. Encoded protein: CASRRPRTSGAYNEQFF. The gene calls are TRBV7-2 and TRBJ2-1; 10 bases align to TRBD2. The CDR3 contains 17 residues. Germline values: CDR1 SGHTA, CDR2 FQGNSA. After removal of 6 bases from V and 2 bases from J, the junction contained 10 bases not matched to a gene.

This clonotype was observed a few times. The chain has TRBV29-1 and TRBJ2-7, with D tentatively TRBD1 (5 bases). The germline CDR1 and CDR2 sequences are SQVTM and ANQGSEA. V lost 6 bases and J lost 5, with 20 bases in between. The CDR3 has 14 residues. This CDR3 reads CSVVKQGLVDEQYF. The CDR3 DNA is TGCAGCGTCGTGAAGCAGGGTTTGGTCGACGAGCAGTACTTC.

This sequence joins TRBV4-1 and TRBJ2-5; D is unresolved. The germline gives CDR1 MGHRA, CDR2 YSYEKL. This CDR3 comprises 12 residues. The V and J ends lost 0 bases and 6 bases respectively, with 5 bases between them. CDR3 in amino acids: CASSQDEKTQYF. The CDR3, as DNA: TGCGCCAGCAGCCAAGATGAAAAGACCCAGTACTTC.

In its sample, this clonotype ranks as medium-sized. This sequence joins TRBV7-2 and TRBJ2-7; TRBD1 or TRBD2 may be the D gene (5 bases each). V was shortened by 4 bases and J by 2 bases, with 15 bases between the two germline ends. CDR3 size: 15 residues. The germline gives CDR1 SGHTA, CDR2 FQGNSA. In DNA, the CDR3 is TGTGCCAGCAGCTACCCGGGACGCCGAACCTACGAGCAGTACTTC. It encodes CASSYPGRRTYEQYF.

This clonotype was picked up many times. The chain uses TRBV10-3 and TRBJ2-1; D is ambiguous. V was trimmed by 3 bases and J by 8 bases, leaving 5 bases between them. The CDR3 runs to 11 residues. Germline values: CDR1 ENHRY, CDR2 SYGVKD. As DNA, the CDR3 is TGTGCCATCAGTGAAGGCGATGAGCAGTTCTTC. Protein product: CAISEGDEQFF.

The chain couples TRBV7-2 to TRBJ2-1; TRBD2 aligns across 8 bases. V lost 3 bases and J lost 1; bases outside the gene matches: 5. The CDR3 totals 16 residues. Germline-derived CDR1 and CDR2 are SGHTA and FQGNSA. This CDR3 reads CASSFYSGVSYNEQFF. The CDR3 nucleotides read TGTGCCAGCAGCTTTTATAGCGGGGTATCCTACAATGAGCAGTTCTTC.

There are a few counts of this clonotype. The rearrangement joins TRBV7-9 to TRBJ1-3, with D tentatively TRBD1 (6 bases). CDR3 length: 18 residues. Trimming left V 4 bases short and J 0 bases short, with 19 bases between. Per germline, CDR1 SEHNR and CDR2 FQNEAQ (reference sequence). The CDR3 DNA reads TGTGCCAGCAGCTCCCCTCGCGGACAGTATCGCTCTGGAAACACCATATATTTT. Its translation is CASSSPRGQYRSGNTIYF.

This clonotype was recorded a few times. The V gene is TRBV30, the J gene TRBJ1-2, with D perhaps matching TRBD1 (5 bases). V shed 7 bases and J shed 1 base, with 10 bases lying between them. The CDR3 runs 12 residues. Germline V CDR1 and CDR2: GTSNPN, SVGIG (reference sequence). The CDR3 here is CALQGNNYGYTF. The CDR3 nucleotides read TGTGCCTTGCAGGGAAATAACTATGGCTACACCTTC. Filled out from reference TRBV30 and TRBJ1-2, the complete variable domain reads SQTIHQWPATLVQPVGSPLSLECTVEGTSNPNLYWYRQAAGRGLQLLFYSVGIGQISSEVPQNLSASRPQDRQFILSSKKLLLSDSGFYLCALQGNNYGYTFGSGTRLTVV.

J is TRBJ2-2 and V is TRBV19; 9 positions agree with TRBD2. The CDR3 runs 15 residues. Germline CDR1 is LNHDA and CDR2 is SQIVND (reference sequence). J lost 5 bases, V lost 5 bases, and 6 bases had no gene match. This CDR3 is CASSPSGAGTGELFF. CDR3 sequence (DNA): TGTGCCAGTAGTCCTAGCGGGGCGGGGACCGGGGAGCTGTTTTTT.

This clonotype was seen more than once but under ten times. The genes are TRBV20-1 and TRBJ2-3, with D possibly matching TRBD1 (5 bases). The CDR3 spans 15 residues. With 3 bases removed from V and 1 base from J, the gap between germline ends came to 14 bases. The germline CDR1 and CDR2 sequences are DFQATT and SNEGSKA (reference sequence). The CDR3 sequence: CSASPTVPRTDTQYF. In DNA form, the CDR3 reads TGCAGTGCTAGCCCGACAGTCCCCCGCACAGATACGCAGTATTTT.

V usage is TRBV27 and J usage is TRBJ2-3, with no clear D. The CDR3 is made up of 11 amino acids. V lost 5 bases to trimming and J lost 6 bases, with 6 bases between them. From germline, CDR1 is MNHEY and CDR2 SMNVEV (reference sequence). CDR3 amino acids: CASSVEDTQYF. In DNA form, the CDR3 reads TGTGCCAGCAGTGTGGAGGATACGCAGTATTTT.

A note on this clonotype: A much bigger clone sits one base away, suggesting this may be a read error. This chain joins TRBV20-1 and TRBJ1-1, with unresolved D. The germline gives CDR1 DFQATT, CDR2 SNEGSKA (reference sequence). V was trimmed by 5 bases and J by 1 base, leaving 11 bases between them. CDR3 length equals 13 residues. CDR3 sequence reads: CSASATENTEAFF. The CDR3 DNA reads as TGCAGTGCTTCCGCGACGGAGAACACTGAAGCTTTCTTT.

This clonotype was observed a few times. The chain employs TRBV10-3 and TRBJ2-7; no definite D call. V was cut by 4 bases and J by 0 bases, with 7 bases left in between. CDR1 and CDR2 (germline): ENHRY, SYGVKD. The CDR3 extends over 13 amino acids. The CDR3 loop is CAISGIRSYEQYF. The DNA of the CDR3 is TGTGCCATCAGTGGAATTCGCTCCTACGAGCAGTACTTC.